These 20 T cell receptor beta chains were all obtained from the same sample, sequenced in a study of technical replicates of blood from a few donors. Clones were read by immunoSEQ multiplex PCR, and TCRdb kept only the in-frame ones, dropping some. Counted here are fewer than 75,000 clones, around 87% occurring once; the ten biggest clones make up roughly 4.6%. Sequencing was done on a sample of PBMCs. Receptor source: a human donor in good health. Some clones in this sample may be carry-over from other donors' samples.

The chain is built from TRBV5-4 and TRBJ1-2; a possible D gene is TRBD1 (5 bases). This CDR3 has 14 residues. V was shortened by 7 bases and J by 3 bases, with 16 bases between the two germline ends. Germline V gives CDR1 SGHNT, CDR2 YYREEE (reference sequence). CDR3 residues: CASFGYGGDYGYTF. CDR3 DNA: TGTGCCAGCTTCGGTTACGGGGGAGACTATGGCTACACCTTC.

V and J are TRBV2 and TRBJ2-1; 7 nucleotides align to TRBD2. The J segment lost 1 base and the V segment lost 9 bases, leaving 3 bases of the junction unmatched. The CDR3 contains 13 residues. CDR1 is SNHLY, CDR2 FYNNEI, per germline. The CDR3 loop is CARERGSYNEQFF. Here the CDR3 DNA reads TGTGCCAGAGAGCGGGGTTCCTACAATGAGCAGTTCTTC.

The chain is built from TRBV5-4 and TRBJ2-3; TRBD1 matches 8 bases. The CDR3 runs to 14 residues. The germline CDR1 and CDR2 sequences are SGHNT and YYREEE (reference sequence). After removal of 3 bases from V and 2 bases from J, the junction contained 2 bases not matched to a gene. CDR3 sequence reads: CASSWTGTTDTQYF. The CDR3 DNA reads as TGTGCCAGCAGCTGGACAGGGACCACAGATACGCAGTATTTT.

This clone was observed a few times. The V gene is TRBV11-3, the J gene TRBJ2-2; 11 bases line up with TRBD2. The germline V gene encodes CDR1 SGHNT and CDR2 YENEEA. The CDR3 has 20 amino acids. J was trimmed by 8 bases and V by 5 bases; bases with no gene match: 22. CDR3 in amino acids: CASSTPRVAGGPWSTGELFF. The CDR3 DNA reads TGTGCCAGCAGCACCCCGCGGGTAGCGGGGGGGCCGTGGTCGACTGGGGAGCTGTTTTTT.

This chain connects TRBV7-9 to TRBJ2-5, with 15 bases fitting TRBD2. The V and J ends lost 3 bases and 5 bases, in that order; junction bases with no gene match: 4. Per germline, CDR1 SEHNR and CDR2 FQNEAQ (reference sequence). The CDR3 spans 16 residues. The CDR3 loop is CASSFGTSGGKETQYF. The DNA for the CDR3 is TGTGCCAGCAGCTTTGGGACTAGCGGGGGGAAGGAGACCCAGTACTTC. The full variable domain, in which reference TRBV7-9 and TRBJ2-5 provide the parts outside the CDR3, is DTGVSQNPRHKITKRGQNVTFRCDPISEHNRLYWYRQTLGQGPEFLTYFQNEAQLEKSRLLSDRFSAERPKGSFSTLEIQRTEQGDSAMYLCASSFGTSGGKETQYFGPGTRLLVL.

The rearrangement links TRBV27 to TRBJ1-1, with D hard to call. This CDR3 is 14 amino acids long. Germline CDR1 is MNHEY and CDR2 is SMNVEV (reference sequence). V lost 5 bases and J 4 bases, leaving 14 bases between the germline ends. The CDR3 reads CASSTTVSGTEAFF. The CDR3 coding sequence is TGTGCCAGCAGTACAACCGTTTCGGGCACTGAAGCTTTCTTT.

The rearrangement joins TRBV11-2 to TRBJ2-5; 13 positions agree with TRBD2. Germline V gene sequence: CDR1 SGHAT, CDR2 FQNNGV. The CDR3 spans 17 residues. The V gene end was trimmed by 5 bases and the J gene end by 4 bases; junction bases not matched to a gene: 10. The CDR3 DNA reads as TGTGCCAGCAGCCCTCCGACCGGGACTAGCGGGGCAGAGACCCAGTACTTC. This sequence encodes CASSPPTGTSGAETQYF.

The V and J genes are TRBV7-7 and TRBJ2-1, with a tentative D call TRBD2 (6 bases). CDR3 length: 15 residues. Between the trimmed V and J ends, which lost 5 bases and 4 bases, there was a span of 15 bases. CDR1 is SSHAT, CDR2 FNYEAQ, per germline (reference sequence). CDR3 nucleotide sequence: TGTGCCAGCAGCCCCCCGGGGGTCAGGTACAATGAGCAGTTCTTC. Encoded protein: CASSPPGVRYNEQFF.

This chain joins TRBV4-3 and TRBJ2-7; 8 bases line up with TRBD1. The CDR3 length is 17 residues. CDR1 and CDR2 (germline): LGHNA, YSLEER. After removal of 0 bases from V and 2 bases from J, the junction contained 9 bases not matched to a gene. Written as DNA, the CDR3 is TGCGCCAGCAGCCAAGAATGGGGGACAGGCTTACCCTACGAGCAGTACTTC. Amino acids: CASSQEWGTGLPYEQYF.

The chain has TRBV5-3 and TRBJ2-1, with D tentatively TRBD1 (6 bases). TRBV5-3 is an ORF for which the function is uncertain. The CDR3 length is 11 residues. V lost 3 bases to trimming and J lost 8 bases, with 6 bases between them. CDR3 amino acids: CARSYRDEQFF. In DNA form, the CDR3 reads TGTGCCAGAAGCTACAGGGATGAGCAGTTCTTC.

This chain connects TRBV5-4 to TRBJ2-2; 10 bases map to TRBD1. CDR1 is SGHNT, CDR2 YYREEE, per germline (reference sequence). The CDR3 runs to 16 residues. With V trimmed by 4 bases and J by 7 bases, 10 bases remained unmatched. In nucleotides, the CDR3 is TGTGCCAGCAGCCCCAATCCGGGACAGGGGTACGGGGAGCTGTTTTTT. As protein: CASSPNPGQGYGELFF.

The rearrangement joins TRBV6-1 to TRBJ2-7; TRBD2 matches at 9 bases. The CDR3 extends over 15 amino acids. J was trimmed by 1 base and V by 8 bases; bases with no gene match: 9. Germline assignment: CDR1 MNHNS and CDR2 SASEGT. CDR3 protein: CASGGLAGLSYEQYF. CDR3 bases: TGTGCCAGCGGGGGGCTAGCGGGGCTATCCTACGAGCAGTACTTC.

CDR3 nucleotides: TGTGCCACGCGGAGGGGACCTAGCACAGATACGCAGTATTTT. It specifies CATRRGPSTDTQYF. The chain recombines TRBV6-5 with TRBJ2-3; weak D call: TRBD2 (6 bases). Trimming shortened V by 10 bases and J by 0 bases, and 14 bases separated the two germline ends. This CDR3 comprises 14 residues. From germline, CDR1 is MNHEY and CDR2 SVGAGI.

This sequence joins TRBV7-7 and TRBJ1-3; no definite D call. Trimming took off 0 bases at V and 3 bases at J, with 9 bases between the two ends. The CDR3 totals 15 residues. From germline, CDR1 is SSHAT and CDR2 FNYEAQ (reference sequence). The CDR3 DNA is TGTGCCAGCAGCTTAGCGTTCGGGGATGGAAACACCATATATTTT. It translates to CASSLAFGDGNTIYF.

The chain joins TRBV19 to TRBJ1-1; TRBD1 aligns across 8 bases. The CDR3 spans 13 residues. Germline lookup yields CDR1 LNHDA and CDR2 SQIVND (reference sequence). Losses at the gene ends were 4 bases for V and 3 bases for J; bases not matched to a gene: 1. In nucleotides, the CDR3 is TGTGCCAGTAGTAGGGACAGGTACACTGAAGCTTTCTTT. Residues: CASSRDRYTEAFF.

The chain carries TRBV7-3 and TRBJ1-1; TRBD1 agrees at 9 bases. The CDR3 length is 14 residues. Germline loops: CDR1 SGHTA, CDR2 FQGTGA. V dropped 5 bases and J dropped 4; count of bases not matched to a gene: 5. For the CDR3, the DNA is TGTGCCAGCAGCCCCGGGACAGGGACCACTGAAGCTTTCTTT. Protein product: CASSPGTGTTEAFF.

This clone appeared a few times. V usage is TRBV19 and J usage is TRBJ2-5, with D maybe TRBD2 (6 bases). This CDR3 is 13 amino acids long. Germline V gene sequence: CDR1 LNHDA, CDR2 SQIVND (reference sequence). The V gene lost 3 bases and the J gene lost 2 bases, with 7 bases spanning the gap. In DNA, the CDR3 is TGTGCCAGTAGTATGCGGGGACAAGAGACCCAGTACTTC. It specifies CASSMRGQETQYF.

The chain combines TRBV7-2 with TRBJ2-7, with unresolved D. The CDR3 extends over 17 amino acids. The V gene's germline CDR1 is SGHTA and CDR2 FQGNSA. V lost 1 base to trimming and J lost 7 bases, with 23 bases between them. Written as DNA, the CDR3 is TGTGCCAGCAGCTTAGGAGCGCGTCAAACTACTTTTCTTGAGCAGTACTTC. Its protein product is CASSLGARQTTFLEQYF. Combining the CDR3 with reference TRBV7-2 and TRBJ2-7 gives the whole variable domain GAGVSQSPSNKVTEKGKDVELRCDPISGHTALYWYRQSLGQGLEFLIYFQGNSAPDKSGLPSDRFSAERTGGSVSTLTIQRTQQEDSAVYLCASSLGARQTTFLEQYFGPGTRLTVT.

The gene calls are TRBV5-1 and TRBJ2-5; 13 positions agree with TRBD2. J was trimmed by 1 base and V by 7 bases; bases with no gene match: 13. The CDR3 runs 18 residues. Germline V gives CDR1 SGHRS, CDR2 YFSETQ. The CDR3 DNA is TGCGCCAGCCATCGAGGCACTAGCGGGGGGGCGGGCCAAGAGACCCAGTACTTC. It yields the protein CASHRGTSGGAGQETQYF. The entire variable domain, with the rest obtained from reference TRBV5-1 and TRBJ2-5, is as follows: KAGVTQTPRYLIKTRGQQVTLSCSPISGHRSVSWYQQTPGQGLQFLFEYFSETQRNKGNFPGRFSGRQFSNSRSEMNVSTLELGDSALYLCASHRGTSGGAGQETQYFGPGTRLLVL.

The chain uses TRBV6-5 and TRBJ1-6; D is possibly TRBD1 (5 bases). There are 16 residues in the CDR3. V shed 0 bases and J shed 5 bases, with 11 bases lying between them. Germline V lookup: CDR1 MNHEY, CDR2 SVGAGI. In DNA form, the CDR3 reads TGTGCCAGCAGTTACTCTAGGGGTGCGAATAATTCACCCCTCCACTTT. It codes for CASSYSRGANNSPLHF.